One sample yielded the 17 T cell receptor beta chains listed below, sequenced in a study of blood T cell repertoires in COVID-19. Assay: immunoSEQ multiplex PCR; the TCRdb copy retains only in-frame clones and omits some. Of about 130,000 clones detected, nearly 70% appear once; the ten largest clones hold around 2%. Sample: peripheral blood. The receptors stem from a woman between 65 and 79 years old with acute or convalescent COVID-19.

The chain is built from TRBV29-1 and TRBJ1-2; D might be TRBD1 (6 bases). Germline V gene sequence: CDR1 SQVTM, CDR2 ANQGSEA. CDR3 length equals 14 residues. Trimming took 6 bases from V and 1 from J, leaving 15 bases between them. CDR3 residues: CSVEEGGDNYGYTF. The DNA for the CDR3 is TGCAGCGTCGAGGAAGGGGGGGATAACTATGGCTACACCTTC.

The chain combines TRBV2 with TRBJ2-5; 8 bases are a match to TRBD2. The germline V gene encodes CDR1 SNHLY and CDR2 FYNNEI. The CDR3 extends over 15 amino acids. The J segment lost 7 bases and the V segment lost 3 bases, leaving 10 bases of the junction unmatched. The CDR3 spells CASSEQGLGKGTQYF. The CDR3 coding sequence is TGTGCCAGCAGTGAGCAGGGACTAGGAAAAGGGACCCAGTACTTC.

There are a few counts of this clone. The chain links TRBV15 to TRBJ1-4; a possible D gene is TRBD1 (5 bases). This CDR3 is built from 13 residues. From germline, CDR1 is LNHNV and CDR2 YYDKDF (reference sequence). Trimming stripped 1 base from V and 7 bases from J, with 7 bases between. CDR3 loop: CATSRGGGEKLFF. Written as DNA, the CDR3 is TGTGCCACCAGCAGAGGGGGGGGTGAAAAACTGTTTTTT.

The chain has TRBV5-1 and TRBJ1-1, with D maybe TRBD1 (5 bases). CDR1 and CDR2 (germline): SGHRS, YFSETQ. V was clipped by 0 bases and J by 2 bases, with 17 bases between them. CDR3 length equals 17 residues. CDR3 protein: CASSLGPGTLGNTEAFF. CDR3 DNA sequence: TGCGCCAGCAGCTTGGGGCCCGGGACTTTAGGAAACACTGAAGCTTTCTTT. Looking up the rest from reference TRBV5-1 and TRBJ1-1 gives the full variable domain: KAGVTQTPRYLIKTRGQQVTLSCSPISGHRSVSWYQQTPGQGLQFLFEYFSETQRNKGNFPGRFSGRQFSNSRSEMNVSTLELGDSALYLCASSLGPGTLGNTEAFFGQGTRLTVV.

The chain has TRBV24-1 and TRBJ2-4, with 8 bases matching TRBD1. CDR3 length: 15 amino acids. V shed 3 bases and J 4 bases; nucleotides not matched to a gene: 4. Germline CDR1 KGHDR, CDR2 SFDVKD. The CDR3 spells CATSDPGGVKNIQYF. The DNA of the CDR3 is TGTGCCACCAGTGATCCAGGGGGCGTGAAAAACATTCAGTACTTC.

This chain joins TRBV7-6 and TRBJ1-4; TRBD1 might be the D (5 bases). This CDR3 is 16 amino acids long. Germline V gene sequence: CDR1 SGHVS, CDR2 FNYEAQ. Trimming removed 5 bases at V and 0 bases at J, with 13 bases between. The CDR3 coding sequence is TGTGCCAGCAGCCACGGACGGACACCAACTAATGAAAAACTGTTTTTT. This sequence encodes CASSHGRTPTNEKLFF.

V gene TRBV15 combines with J gene TRBJ2-2; 14 bases align to TRBD2. Germline CDR1 is LNHNV and CDR2 is YYDKDF (reference sequence). After removal of 3 bases from V and 6 bases from J, the junction contained 6 bases not matched to a gene. The length of the CDR3 is 17 residues. The CDR3 here is CATSRGLAGDGAGELFF. The CDR3 DNA follows: TGTGCCACCAGCAGGGGACTAGCGGGAGACGGGGCCGGGGAGCTGTTTTTT.

A few counts support this clone. The chain links TRBV5-1 to TRBJ2-7; 8 bases align to TRBD2. With 0 bases clipped from V and 3 bases from J, the junction kept 26 bases outside the gene matches. This CDR3 is built from 22 residues. Germline CDR1 is SGHRS and CDR2 is YFSETQ. The CDR3 reads CASSLDLAFSAGANRVGYEQYF. CDR3 in DNA: TGCGCCAGCAGCTTGGATCTAGCTTTTTCAGCGGGAGCTAATCGAGTGGGCTACGAGCAGTACTTC.

The V and J genes are TRBV6-5 and TRBJ2-7; D is perhaps TRBD2 (5 bases). The CDR3 consists of 14 residues. The V gene's germline CDR1 is MNHEY and CDR2 SVGAGI. The germline V and J ends were trimmed by 2 bases and 0 bases, with 8 bases remaining between them. The CDR3 here is CASSYGRGSYEQYF. In DNA, the CDR3 is TGTGCCAGCAGTTACGGTCGGGGCTCCTACGAGCAGTACTTC.

The sample holds one count of this clone. The V call is TRBV15, the J call TRBJ1-2, with 9 bases that match TRBD1. Trimming cost V 6 bases and J 5 bases; bases outside gene matches: 7. The CDR3 sequence is 14 residues long. Germline lookup yields CDR1 LNHNV and CDR2 YYDKDF (reference sequence). CDR3 DNA sequence: TGTGCCACCAGTACGGACAGGGGTCCATATGGCTACACCTTC. Residues: CATSTDRGPYGYTF. The full variable domain, rest sourced from reference TRBV15 and TRBJ1-2, is DAMVIQNPRYQVTQFGKPVTLSCSQTLNHNVMYWYQQKSSQAPKLLFHYYDKDFNNEADTPDNFQSRRPNTSFCFLDIRSPGLGDTAMYLCATSTDRGPYGYTFGSGTRLTVV.

This chain joins TRBV10-1 and TRBJ2-1; 8 bases are shared with TRBD2. J gave up 4 bases and V 6 bases, and 11 bases lay outside the gene matches. CDR3 length: 16 residues. The germline CDR1 and CDR2 sequences are WNHNN and SYGVQD (reference sequence). The CDR3 here is CASSSGGAGLYNEQFF. The CDR3 DNA is TGCGCCAGCAGCTCCGGGGGGGCAGGGTTATACAATGAGCAGTTCTTC.

The chain employs TRBV15 and TRBJ2-3; D is possibly TRBD2 (5 bases). V lost 5 bases, J lost 2 bases, and 14 bases lay in between. CDR3 length: 15 residues. The V gene's germline CDR1 is LNHNV and CDR2 YYDKDF (reference sequence). The CDR3 reads CATSEYNGDTDTQYF. The DNA for the CDR3 is TGTGCCACCAGCGAGTATAACGGGGACACAGATACGCAGTATTTT.

The CDR3 coding sequence is TGTGCCACCAGCAGGAAGGACAGGGCGTACCAAGAGACCCAGTACTTC. It codes for CATSRKDRAYQETQYF. The chain uses TRBV15 and TRBJ2-5; TRBD1 aligns across 8 bases. The CDR3 runs to 16 residues. Germline CDR1 and CDR2: LNHNV and YYDKDF (reference sequence). V lost 3 bases to trimming and J lost 0 bases; unmatched junction nucleotides: 6.

This chain joins TRBV6-5 and TRBJ2-7, with unresolved D. Trimming cost V 6 bases and J 6 bases, with 18 bases left between them. CDR3 length equals 14 residues. Germline assignment: CDR1 MNHEY and CDR2 SVGAGI. The CDR3 reads CASSPGFMSLEQYF. CDR3 DNA: TGTGCCAGCAGCCCGGGTTTTATGTCCCTCGAGCAGTACTTC.

The chain has TRBV19 and TRBJ1-5; no reliable D call. With 0 bases removed from V and 7 bases from J, the gap between germline ends came to 10 bases. Germline CDR1 LNHDA, CDR2 SQIVND (reference sequence). The CDR3 length is 14 residues. CDR3 nucleotide sequence: TGTGCCAGTAGTATAGATAGCAGAGACCAGCCCCAGCATTTT. Protein product: CASSIDSRDQPQHF.

This clone was recorded a few times. CDR3 nucleotides: TGTGCCACCAGTCAGACCGGGACTAGCGGGGGCGTAGGCAATGAGCAGTTCTTC. The encoded protein is CATSQTGTSGGVGNEQFF. The J gene is TRBJ2-1, the V gene TRBV24-1; TRBD2 aligns across 14 bases. Germline V lookup: CDR1 KGHDR, CDR2 SFDVKD. The CDR3 sequence is 18 residues long. V shed 6 bases, J shed 6 bases, and the junction held 12 bases outside the gene matches.

DNA for the CDR3: TGCAGCGTAGCCGGACAGGGGAGCTCCTACGAGCAGTACTTC. This gives the protein CSVAGQGSSYEQYF. The genes are TRBV29-1 and TRBJ2-7; 9 bases are shared with TRBD1. After removal of 6 bases from V and 0 bases from J, the junction contained 6 bases not matched to a gene. The CDR3 runs 14 residues. CDR1 is SQVTM and CDR2 is ANQGSEA in the germline V gene.